One T cell receptor beta chain is described in this entry. Its antigen is not known. This sample was included in a study of cytomegalovirus exposure and HLA in healthy donors. Study-level findings and limits: A later analysis linked a missense DCLRE1C variant to TCR beta V- and J-gene trimming.

The study ran its PCR with 60 Vbeta and 13 Jbeta primers. Profiling relied on immunoSEQ multiplex PCR, and the TCRdb table lists in-frame clones only, not all of them. Among around 100,000 clones listed, under 90% were seen once. CDR3 length: 15 residues. Trimming left V 6 bases short and J 1 base short, with 15 bases between. From germline, CDR1 is LNHDA and CDR2 SQIVND (reference sequence). The source of this sequence is a woman between 18 and 30 years old in good health and CMV-seronegative. Sequencing input: PBMCs. This chain connects TRBV19 to TRBJ1-1; possible D gene TRBD1, 6 bases. The chain's CDR3 is CASSITGIKNTEAFF. As DNA, the CDR3 is TGTGCCAGTAGCATTACAGGGATCAAGAACACTGAAGCTTTCTTT.